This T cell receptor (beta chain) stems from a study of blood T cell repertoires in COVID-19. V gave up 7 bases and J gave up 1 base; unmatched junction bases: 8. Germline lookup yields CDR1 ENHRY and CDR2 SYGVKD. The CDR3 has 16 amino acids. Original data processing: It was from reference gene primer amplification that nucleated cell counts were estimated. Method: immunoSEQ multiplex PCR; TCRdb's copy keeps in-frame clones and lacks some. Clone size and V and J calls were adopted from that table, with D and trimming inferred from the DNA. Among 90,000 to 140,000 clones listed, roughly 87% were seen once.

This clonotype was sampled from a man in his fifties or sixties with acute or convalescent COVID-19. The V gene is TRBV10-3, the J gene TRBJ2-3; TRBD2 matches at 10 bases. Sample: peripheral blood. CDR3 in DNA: TGTGCCATCATGGATTCTAGCGGGAGACGCACAGATACGCAGTATTTT. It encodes CAIMDSSGRRTDTQYF.